A selection of T cell receptor beta chains follows, all from one sample in a study of neoadjuvant anti-PD-1 for oral cavity cancer. Some clones are missing from TCRdb's copy, which holds only in-frame ones; the method was immunoSEQ multiplex PCR. The profile covers about 79,000 clones, with around 88% appearing a single time and 3% to 3.5% taken by the ten largest. The starting material was PBMCs, obtained before nivolumab (anti-PD-1) treatment. The source of these receptors is a person between 35 and 79 years old with oral cavity squamous cell carcinoma. Each CDR3 is given with its conserved first and last residue. The order of the fields is D gene, V gene, J gene, clone size, CDR3 protein, CDR3 DNA. D genes are given only for firm matches. Clone sizes are given selectively: once, few, many, or a class where the clone is expanded.

d_gene: .; v_gene: TRBV27; j_gene: TRBJ1-1; abundance: few; CDR3aa: CASSDRPNGEAFF; CDR3nt: TGTGCCAGCAGTGACAGACCGAACGGTGAAGCTTTCTTT
d_gene: TRBD1; v_gene: TRBV28; j_gene: TRBJ2-7; abundance: .; CDR3aa: CASGGQLRISSYEQYF; CDR3nt: TGTGCCAGCGGGGGACAGCTACGGATCAGCTCCTACGAGCAGTACTTC
d_gene: .; v_gene: TRBV5-6; j_gene: TRBJ1-1; abundance: .; CDR3aa: CASSFNPIPEAFF; CDR3nt: TGTGCCAGCAGCTTTAACCCCATTCCTGAAGCTTTCTTT
d_gene: TRBD1; v_gene: TRBV18; j_gene: TRBJ2-7; abundance: .; CDR3aa: CASSQGTGGSYEQYF; CDR3nt: TGTGCCAGCTCCCAAGGGACAGGGGGCTCCTACGAGCAGTACTTC
d_gene: .; v_gene: TRBV5-1; j_gene: TRBJ1-2; abundance: .; CDR3aa: CASSPEDSLGPGYTF; CDR3nt: TGCGCCAGCAGCCCCGAGGACAGCCTGGGGCCTGGCTACACCTTC
d_gene: .; v_gene: TRBV11-2; j_gene: TRBJ2-1; abundance: .; CDR3aa: CASSSSSNNEQFF; CDR3nt: TGTGCCAGCAGCTCTTCCTCGAACAATGAGCAGTTCTTC
d_gene: .; v_gene: TRBV5-1; j_gene: TRBJ2-6; abundance: once; CDR3aa: CASSWEGRVSSGANVLTF; CDR3nt: TGCGCCAGCAGCTGGGAAGGACGAGTGTCTTCTGGGGCCAACGTCCTGACTTTC
d_gene: TRBD1; v_gene: TRBV6-5; j_gene: TRBJ1-2; abundance: .; CDR3aa: CASSVGTAAGYGYTF; CDR3nt: TGTGCCAGCAGCGTCGGGACAGCCGCAGGGTATGGCTACACCTTC
d_gene: .; v_gene: TRBV6-6; j_gene: TRBJ1-2; abundance: .; CDR3aa: CASRPEMNYGYTF; CDR3nt: TGTGCCAGCAGGCCGGAGATGAACTATGGCTACACCTTC
d_gene: TRBD1; v_gene: TRBV11-2; j_gene: TRBJ2-7; abundance: .; CDR3aa: CASSLDRAYEQYF; CDR3nt: TGTGCCAGCAGCCTAGACAGGGCCTACGAGCAGTACTTC